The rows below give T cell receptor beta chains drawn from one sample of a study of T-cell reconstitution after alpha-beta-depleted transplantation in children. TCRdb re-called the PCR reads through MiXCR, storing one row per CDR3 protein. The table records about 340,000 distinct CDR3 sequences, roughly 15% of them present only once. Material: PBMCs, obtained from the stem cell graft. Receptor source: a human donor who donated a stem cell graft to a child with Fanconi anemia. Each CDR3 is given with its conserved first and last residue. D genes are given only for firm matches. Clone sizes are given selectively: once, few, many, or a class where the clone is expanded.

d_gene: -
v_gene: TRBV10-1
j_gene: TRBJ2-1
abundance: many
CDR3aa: CASSQGGPPYNEQFF
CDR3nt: TGCGCCAGCTCCCAAGGAGGGCCCCCCTACAATGAGCAGTTCTTC

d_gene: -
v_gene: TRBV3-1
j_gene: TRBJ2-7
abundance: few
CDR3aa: CASSQVNEQYF
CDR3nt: TGTGCCAGCAGCCAAGTGAACGAGCAGTACTTC

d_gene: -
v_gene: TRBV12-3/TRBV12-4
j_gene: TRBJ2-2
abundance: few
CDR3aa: CASSLPSSTGELFF
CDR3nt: TGTGCCAGCAGTTTACCCTCAAGCACCGGGGAGCTGTTTTTT

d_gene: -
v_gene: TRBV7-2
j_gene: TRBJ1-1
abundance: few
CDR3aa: CASSLEYGFPEAFF
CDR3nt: TGTGCCAGCAGCTTAGAGTACGGATTCCCTGAAGCTTTCTTT

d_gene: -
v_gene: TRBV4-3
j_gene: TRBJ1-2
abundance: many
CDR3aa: CASSQDLPRGYGYTF
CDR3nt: TGCGCCAGCAGCCAAGATCTGCCCAGGGGCTATGGCTACACCTTC

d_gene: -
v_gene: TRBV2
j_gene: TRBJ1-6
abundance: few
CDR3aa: CASSELGRQDNSPLHF
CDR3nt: TGTGCCAGCAGTGAACTCGGACGACAGGATAATTCACCCCTCCACTTT

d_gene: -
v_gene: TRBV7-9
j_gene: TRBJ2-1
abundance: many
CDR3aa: CASSSQGGAGRYNEQFF
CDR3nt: TGTGCCAGCAGCTCCCAGGGCGGGGCGGGACGCTACAATGAGCAGTTCTTC

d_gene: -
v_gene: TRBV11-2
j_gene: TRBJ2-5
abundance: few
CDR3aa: CASSLDVVWRLDRQPEETQYF
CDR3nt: TGTGCCAGCAGCTTAGACGTAGTGTGGCGACTTGATCGTCAACCCGAAGAGACCCAGTACTTC

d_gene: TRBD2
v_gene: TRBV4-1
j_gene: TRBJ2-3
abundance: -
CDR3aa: CASSQLRGSGGGTDTQYF
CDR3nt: TGCGCCAGCAGCCAACTACGGGGTAGCGGGGGCGGCACAGATACGCAGTATTTT

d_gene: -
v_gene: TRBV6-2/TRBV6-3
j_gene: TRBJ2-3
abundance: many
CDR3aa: CASSYSSLGRTDTQYF
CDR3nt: TGTGCCAGCAGTTACTCGAGCCTAGGGAGAACAGATACGCAGTATTTT

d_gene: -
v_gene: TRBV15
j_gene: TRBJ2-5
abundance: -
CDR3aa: CATSRREAETQYF
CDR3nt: TGTGCCACCAGCCGTAGGGAAGCAGAGACCCAGTACTTC

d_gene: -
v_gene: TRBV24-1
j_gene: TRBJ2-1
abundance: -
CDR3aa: CATSDPSRSHGEQFF
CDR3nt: TGTGCCACCAGTGACCCCTCTCGGTCCCACGGTGAGCAGTTCTTC

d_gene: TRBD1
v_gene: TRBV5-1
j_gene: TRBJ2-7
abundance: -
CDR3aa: CASSLSGQGAQEQYF
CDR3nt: TGCGCCAGCAGCTTGAGCGGCCAGGGGGCGCAAGAGCAGTACTTC

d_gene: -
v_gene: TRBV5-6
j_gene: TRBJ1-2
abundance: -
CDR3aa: CASSPTGSRYTF
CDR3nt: TGTGCCAGCAGCCCCACCGGGTCTCGCTACACCTTC

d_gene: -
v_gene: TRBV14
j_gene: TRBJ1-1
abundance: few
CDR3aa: CASSQDLITEAFF
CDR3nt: TGTGCCAGCAGCCAAGATTTAATCACTGAAGCTTTCTTT

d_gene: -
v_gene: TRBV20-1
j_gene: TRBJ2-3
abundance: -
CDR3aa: CSARATGLNTQYF
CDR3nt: TGCAGTGCTAGAGCCACAGGGCTAAATACGCAGTATTTT

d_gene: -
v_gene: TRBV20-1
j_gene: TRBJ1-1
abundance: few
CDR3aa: CSARDSMNTEAFF
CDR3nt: TGCAGTGCTAGAGATAGTATGAACACTGAAGCTTTCTTT

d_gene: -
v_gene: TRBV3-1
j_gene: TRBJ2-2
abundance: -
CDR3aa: CASSQLVTGELFF
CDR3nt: TGTGCCAGCAGCCAGCTGGTAACCGGGGAGCTGTTTTTT

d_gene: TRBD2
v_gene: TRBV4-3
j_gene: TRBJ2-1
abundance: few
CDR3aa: CASSHGGFLAGDYNEQFF
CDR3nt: TGCGCCAGCAGCCATGGGGGCTTTCTAGCGGGAGACTACAATGAGCAGTTCTTC

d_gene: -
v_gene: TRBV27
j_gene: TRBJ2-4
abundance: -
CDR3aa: CASSLSWAAKNIQYF
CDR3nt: TGTGCCAGCAGTTTATCTTGGGCAGCCAAAAACATTCAGTACTTC

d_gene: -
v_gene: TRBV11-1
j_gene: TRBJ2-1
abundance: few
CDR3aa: CASSLNSVEQFF
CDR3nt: TGTGCCAGCAGCTTAAACAGCGTTGAGCAGTTCTTC

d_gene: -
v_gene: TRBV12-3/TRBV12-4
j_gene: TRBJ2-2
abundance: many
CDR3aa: CASSLSGKNTGELFF
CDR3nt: TGTGCCAGCAGTTTATCAGGGAAAAACACCGGGGAGCTGTTTTTT